Listed below are T cell receptor beta chains from one sample, sequenced in a study of early T cells in non-severe SARS-CoV-2 infection. Via MiXCR, TCRdb re-called the 5' RACE reads, giving one row per CDR3 protein. The sample has around 110,000 distinct CDR3 sequences; more than 9.5% are singletons. The specimen was whole blood. Receptors were obtained from an adult who was a healthcare worker with PCR-confirmed SARS-CoV-2 infection or an uninfected control (not recorded which). Each CDR3 is given with its conserved first and last residue. D genes are given only for firm matches. A clone size is listed for some rows: how often the clone was seen (once, few, many), or a class if it is expanded.

>TRBJ2-2|14|TRBV20-1|-|many
CSARPVGRSGELFF
TGCAGTGCTAGACCTGTTGGAAGGTCCGGGGAGCTGTTTTTT
>TRBJ2-4|13|TRBV7-2|-|-
CASSGLAKNIQYF
TGTGCCAGCTCAGGTCTAGCCAAAAACATTCAGTACTTC
>TRBJ2-1|14|TRBV5-1|-|many
CASSLARTANEQFF
TGCGCCAGCAGCTTGGCCCGGACAGCCAATGAGCAGTTCTTC
>TRBJ2-3|13|TRBV29-1|TRBD2|few
CSAGGLAGDTQYF
TGCAGCGCCGGAGGCCTAGCGGGAGATACGCAGTATTTT
>TRBJ2-2|13|TRBV2|-|many
CASSVGVSGELFF
TGTGCCAGCAGTGTGGGCGTGTCCGGGGAGCTGTTTTTT
>TRBJ2-2|17|TRBV27|TRBD2|-
CASSGSLAGANTGELFF
TGTGCCAGCAGTGGATCTTTGGCGGGAGCGAACACCGGGGAGCTGTTTTTT
>TRBJ2-1|13|TRBV30|TRBD2|many
CAWSSGSHNEQFF
TGTGCCTGGTCGAGCGGGAGTCACAATGAGCAGTTCTTC
>TRBJ1-2|16|TRBV3-1|-|-
CASSQVGPGRIYGYTF
TGTGCCAGCAGCCAAGTTGGTCCGGGGAGAATCTATGGCTACACCTTC
>TRBJ2-7|15|TRBV6-1|TRBD1|few
CASSEGTGASYEQYF
TGTGCCAGCAGTGAAGGAACAGGGGCTTCCTACGAGCAGTACTTC
>TRBJ2-2|15|TRBV24-1|TRBD1|-
CATLDRGPNTGELFF
TGTGCCACACTGGACAGGGGGCCTAACACCGGGGAGCTGTTTTTT
>TRBJ2-1|14|TRBV4-1|-|many
CASSQDRLRGEQFF
TGCGCCAGCAGCCAAGATCGCCTAAGGGGTGAGCAGTTCTTC
>TRBJ1-5|13|TRBV29-1|-|-
CSVATGPHQPQHF
TGCAGCGTTGCAACAGGTCCACATCAGCCCCAGCATTTT
>TRBJ2-1|14|TRBV2|TRBD1|many
CASSSWTGDNEQFF
TGTGCCAGCAGTTCCTGGACAGGGGACAATGAGCAGTTCTTC
>TRBJ2-7|13|TRBV25-1|-|few
CASIGDGSYEQYF
TGTGCCAGCATCGGCGACGGATCCTACGAGCAGTACTTC
>TRBJ1-2|14|TRBV5-5|TRBD1|few
CASSEDRGAYGYTF
TGTGCCAGCAGCGAGGACAGGGGGGCCTATGGCTACACCTTC
>TRBJ2-3|18|TRBV7-2|TRBD2|many
CASSPRASAGGLTDTQYF
TGTGCCAGCAGCCCCCGGGCTTCAGCGGGAGGGCTTACAGATACGCAGTATTTT
>TRBJ2-1|18|TRBV12-3/TRBV12-4|-|few
CASRPGRFQSRSYNEQFF
TGTGCCAGCAGACCGGGACGCTTTCAAAGTCGCTCCTACAATGAGCAGTTCTTC